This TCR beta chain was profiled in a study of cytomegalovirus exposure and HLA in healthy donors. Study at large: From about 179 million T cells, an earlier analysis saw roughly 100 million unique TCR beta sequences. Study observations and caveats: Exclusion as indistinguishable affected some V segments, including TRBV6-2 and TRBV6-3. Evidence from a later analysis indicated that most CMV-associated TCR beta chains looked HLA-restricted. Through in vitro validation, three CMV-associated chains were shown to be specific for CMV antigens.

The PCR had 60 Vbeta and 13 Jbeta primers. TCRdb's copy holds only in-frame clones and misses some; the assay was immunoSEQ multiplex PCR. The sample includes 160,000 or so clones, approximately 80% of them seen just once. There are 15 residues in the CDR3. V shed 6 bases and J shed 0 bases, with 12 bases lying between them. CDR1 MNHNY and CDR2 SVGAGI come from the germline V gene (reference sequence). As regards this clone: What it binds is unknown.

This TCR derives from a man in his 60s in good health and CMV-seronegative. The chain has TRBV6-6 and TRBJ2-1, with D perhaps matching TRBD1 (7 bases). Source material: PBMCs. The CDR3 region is CASREGASSYNEQFF. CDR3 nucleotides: TGTGCCAGCAGGGAGGGGGCCAGCTCCTACAATGAGCAGTTCTTC.